The 20 T cell receptor beta chains below come from one sample, sequenced in a study of T-cell reconstitution after alpha-beta-depleted transplantation in children. The library targeted TCRbeta and was prepared with unique molecular identifiers. One entry per CDR3 protein, called by TCRdb with MiXCR from the PCR reads. The repertoire has roughly 300,000 distinct CDR3 sequences, 11% of them found once; the top ten carry about a quarter. This sample comprised peripheral blood, obtained 180 days after TCRalphabeta/CD19-depleted stem cell transplant. These receptors all come from a male patient aged 2-15 years who had a stem cell transplant for chronic granulomatous disease, so the T cells may come from the graft donor.

Many counts were recorded for this clonotype. This chain joins TRBV24-1 and TRBJ2-1, with 13 bases fitting TRBD2. The V gene end was trimmed by 7 bases and the J gene end by 9 bases; junction bases not matched to a gene: 11. CDR3 length: 16 residues. Germline assignment: CDR1 KGHDR and CDR2 SFDVKD. The CDR3 sequence: CATSAGTSGMGGEQFF. The CDR3 region has the DNA TGTGCCACCAGCGCCGGGACTAGCGGGATGGGAGGTGAGCAGTTCTTC.

This clonotype was observed a handful of times. J is TRBJ2-1 and V is TRBV6-2 or TRBV6-3, with 10 bases matching TRBD2. The CDR3 runs 17 residues. Germline lookup yields CDR1 MNHEY and CDR2 SVGEGT. V was clipped by 6 bases and J by 2 bases; unmatched bases: 10. CDR3 DNA sequence: TGTGCCAGCAGGACCACCGGGACTAGCGTTCCCTACAATGAGCAGTTCTTC. Residues: CASRTTGTSVPYNEQFF.

This clonotype was picked up many times. V gene TRBV7-8 combines with J gene TRBJ2-7, with TRBD1 matching over 8 bases. Germline V gene lookup returns CDR1 SGHVS and CDR2 FQNEAQ. This CDR3 comprises 14 residues. The trim removed 5 bases at V and 5 bases at J, leaving 8 bases unmatched. The CDR3 region is CASSRGQGANEQYF. The CDR3 DNA sequence: TGTGCCAGCAGCCGGGGGCAGGGGGCAAACGAGCAGTACTTC.

This clonotype was counted between two and nine times. The germline gene is not matched at one end of the junction; a read error may be the cause. The CDR3 reads CASCFGTSGRIANTGELFF. The CDR3 DNA reads TGTGCCAGCTGTTTCGGGACTAGCGGGAGGATCGCGAACACCGGGGAGCTGTTTTTT. V gene TRBV12-3 or TRBV12-4 combines with J gene TRBJ2-2; TRBD2 matches 15 bases. The CDR3 covers 19 residues.

At least ten counts were recorded for this clonotype. V is TRBV5-5 and J is TRBJ2-6; D gene ambiguous. This CDR3 region has 18 residues. Germline CDR1 reads SGHKS; CDR2 reads YYEKEE (reference sequence). Trimming left V 0 bases short and J 1 base short, with 14 bases between. The CDR3 here is CASSLAPGVVSGANVLTF. DNA for the CDR3: TGTGCCAGCAGCTTGGCGCCAGGCGTCGTTTCTGGGGCCAACGTCCTGACTTTC.

This clonotype was seen repeatedly, ten times or more. V and J are TRBV20-1 and TRBJ2-3; possible D gene TRBD2, 6 bases. Germline CDR1 and CDR2: DFQATT and SNEGSKA (reference sequence). The CDR3 is 14 amino acids. Trimming removed 0 bases from V and 1 base from J, with 8 bases in between. CDR3 bases: TGCAGTGCTAGAGAACTAGCAGGCACAGATACGCAGTATTTT. Translation: CSARELAGTDTQYF.

The V call is TRBV28, the J call TRBJ1-2, with D tentatively TRBD1 (6 bases). In germline, CDR1 is MDHEN, CDR2 SYDVKM. V was clipped by 7 bases and J by 6 bases, with 18 bases between them. There are 14 residues in the CDR3. CDR3 sequence (DNA): TGTGCCAGCACCACACAGGGACTCAACCATGGCTACACCTTC. It codes for CASTTQGLNHGYTF.

This clonotype was seen repeatedly, ten times or more. The rearrangement links TRBV6-2 or TRBV6-3 to TRBJ2-5; a weak D match, TRBD2 (5 bases). CDR1 MNHEY and CDR2 SVGEGT come from the germline V gene. V gave up 3 bases and J gave up 4 bases, with 9 bases separating them. The CDR3 is made up of 13 amino acids. CDR3 sequence: CASSYLGRETQYF. The CDR3 nucleotides are TGTGCCAGCAGTTATCTGGGGAGAGAGACCCAGTACTTC.

In this sample, this clonotype turned up a few times. V gene TRBV5-4 combines with J gene TRBJ2-7, with D unresolved. This CDR3 has 16 residues. V was cut by 4 bases and J by 4 bases, with 21 bases left in between. CDR1 SGHNT and CDR2 YYREEE come from the germline V gene (reference sequence). CDR3 nucleotides: TGTGCCAGCAGCAGCTCCCCCGCTAGTAGAGGTTACGAGCAGTACTTC. Amino acid sequence: CASSSSPASRGYEQYF. The full variable domain, with the rest looked up from reference TRBV5-4 and TRBJ2-7, is ETGVTQSPTHLIKTRGQQVTLRCSSQSGHNTVSWYQQALGQGPQFIFQYYREEENGRGNFPPRFSGLQFPNYSSELNVNALELDDSALYLCASSSSPASRGYEQYFGPGTRLTVT.

This clonotype was counted at least ten times. V is TRBV28 and J is TRBJ2-5, with a tentative D call TRBD1 (6 bases). V was clipped by 4 bases and J by 5 bases, with 14 bases between them. The CDR3 sequence is 14 residues long. Germline V gene sequence: CDR1 MDHEN, CDR2 SYDVKM. CDR3: CASSYTGNVETQYF. As DNA, the CDR3 is TGTGCCAGCAGTTACACAGGGAATGTGGAGACCCAGTACTTC.

This clonotype was seen at least ten times. This sequence joins TRBV6-1 and TRBJ2-7; the D gene is possibly TRBD2 (5 bases). The ends were cut back, 7 bases at V and 1 base at J, with 14 bases in the middle. CDR1 and CDR2 from the germline V gene are MNHNS and SASEGT. CDR3 length equals 14 residues. This CDR3 reads CASKRLPDSYEQYF. Written as DNA, the CDR3 is TGTGCCAGCAAAAGACTACCCGATTCCTACGAGCAGTACTTC.

This clonotype was recorded at least ten times. J is TRBJ1-2 and V is TRBV10-2; 8 positions match TRBD1. From germline, CDR1 is WSHSY and CDR2 SAAADI. CDR3 length: 13 amino acids. V trimming: 6 bases; J trimming: 4 bases; junction bases outside the gene matches: 4. The chain's CDR3 is CASSRTGTYGYTF. The CDR3 DNA follows: TGCGCCAGCAGCCGGACAGGGACCTATGGCTACACCTTC.

This clonotype appeared many times. This chain uses TRBV5-1 with TRBJ1-1; 11 positions match TRBD1. This CDR3 is 16 amino acids long. Germline CDR1 and CDR2: SGHRS and YFSETQ. V gave up 5 bases and J gave up 0 bases; unmatched junction bases: 6. The CDR3 loop reads CASRRDRGDMNTEAFF. DNA of the CDR3: TGCGCCAGCAGGAGGGACAGGGGGGACATGAACACTGAAGCTTTCTTT.

The CDR3: CASSKTGGARTEAFF. CDR3 nucleotides: TGTGCCAGCTCAAAGACAGGGGGGGCGAGGACTGAAGCTTTCTTT. This rearrangement joins TRBV18 to TRBJ1-1; TRBD1 agrees at 9 bases. In germline, CDR1 is KGHSH, CDR2 LQKENI. The ends lost 5 bases at V and 5 bases at J; junction bases unmatched: 9. The CDR3 sequence is 15 residues long.

This clonotype was recorded at least ten times. The chain couples TRBV6-5 to TRBJ2-7; perhaps D is TRBD1 or TRBD2 (6 bases each). The germline V gene has CDR1 MNHEY and CDR2 SVGAGI. The CDR3 sequence is 14 residues long. Trimming left V 4 bases short and J 5 bases short, with 15 bases between. The CDR3 loop is CASSFFRGGNEQYF. In DNA, the CDR3 is TGTGCCAGCAGTTTCTTCAGGGGCGGGAACGAGCAGTACTTC.

This clonotype was recorded many times. The rearrangement uses TRBV11-2 and TRBJ2-7; D possibly matches TRBD1 or TRBD2 (5 bases each). CDR1 and CDR2 (germline): SGHAT, FQNNGV. The V end was cut by 2 bases, the J end by 6 bases, with 17 bases between. This CDR3 region has 15 residues. DNA for the CDR3: TGTGCCAGCAGCTTAAGGTGGCCAGGGCTAGCCGAGCAGTACTTC. Translated, it gives CASSLRWPGLAEQYF. Looking up the rest from reference TRBV11-2 and TRBJ2-7 gives the full variable domain: EAGVAQSPRYKIIEKRQSVAFWCNPISGHATLYWYQQILGQGPKLLIQFQNNGVVDDSQLPKDRFSAERLKGVDSTLKIQPAKLEDSAVYLCASSLRWPGLAEQYFGPGTRLTVT.

In this sample, this clonotype turned up many times. This chain links TRBV7-8 with TRBJ2-2; D might be TRBD2 (7 bases). The germline V and J ends were trimmed by 1 base and 2 bases, with 14 bases remaining between them. Germline lookup yields CDR1 SGHVS and CDR2 FQNEAQ. The CDR3 is 17 residues long. The CDR3 here is CASSLEGGVYNTGELFF. CDR3 coding DNA: TGTGCCAGCAGCTTAGAGGGGGGGGTCTATAACACCGGGGAGCTGTTTTTT.

This clonotype was detected ten times or more. The chain uses TRBV29-1 and TRBJ2-7; D ambiguous. The CDR3 covers 14 residues. V lost 2 bases and J 1 base, leaving 12 bases between the germline ends. In germline, CDR1 is SQVTM, CDR2 ANQGSEA. The CDR3 nucleotides read TGCAGCGTTGAATATCCGGCTGGATCCTACGAGCAGTACTTC. Translation: CSVEYPAGSYEQYF.

The chain couples TRBV7-9 to TRBJ1-5; D call uncertain. Germline values: CDR1 SEHNR, CDR2 FQNEAQ (reference sequence). This CDR3 contains 17 residues. Trimming took off 2 bases at V and 3 bases at J, with 17 bases between the two ends. The CDR3 coding sequence is TGTGCCAGCAGCTTATGGGGAGGTCCGGGCTACAATCAGCCCCAGCATTTT. Translation gives CASSLWGGPGYNQPQHF.

This clonotype was seen many times. The chain recombines TRBV10-2 with TRBJ2-7, with a weak D call TRBD1 (6 bases). V shed 2 bases and J shed 3 bases, with 20 bases lying between them. This CDR3 comprises 17 residues. Germline V CDR1 and CDR2: WSHSY, SAAADI. For the CDR3, the DNA is TGCGCCAGCAGTGAGCCCTCAGGGGCAACGAAGGACTACGAGCAGTACTTC. Its translation is CASSEPSGATKDYEQYF.